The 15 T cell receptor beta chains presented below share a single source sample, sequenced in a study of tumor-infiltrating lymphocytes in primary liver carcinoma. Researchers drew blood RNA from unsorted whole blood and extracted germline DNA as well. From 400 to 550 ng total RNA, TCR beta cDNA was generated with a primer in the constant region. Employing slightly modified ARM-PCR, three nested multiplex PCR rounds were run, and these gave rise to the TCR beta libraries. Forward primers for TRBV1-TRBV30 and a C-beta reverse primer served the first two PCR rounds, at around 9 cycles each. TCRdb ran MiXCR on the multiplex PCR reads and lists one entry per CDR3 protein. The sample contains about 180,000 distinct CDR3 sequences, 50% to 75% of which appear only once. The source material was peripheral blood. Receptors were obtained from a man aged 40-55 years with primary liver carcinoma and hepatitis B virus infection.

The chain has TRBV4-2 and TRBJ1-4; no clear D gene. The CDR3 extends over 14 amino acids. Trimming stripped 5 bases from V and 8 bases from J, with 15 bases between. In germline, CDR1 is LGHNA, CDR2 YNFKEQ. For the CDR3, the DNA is TGTGCCAGCAGCAAAGTGATGGCCCAAGAAAAACTGTTTTTT. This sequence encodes CASSKVMAQEKLFF.

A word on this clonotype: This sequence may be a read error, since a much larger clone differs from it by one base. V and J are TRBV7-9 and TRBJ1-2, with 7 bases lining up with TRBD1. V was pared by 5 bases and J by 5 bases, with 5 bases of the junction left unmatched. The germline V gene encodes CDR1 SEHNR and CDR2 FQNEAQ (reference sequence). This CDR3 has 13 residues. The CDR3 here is CASSPTGTYGYTF. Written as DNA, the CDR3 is TGTGCCAGCAGCCCGACAGGGACTTATGGCTACACCTTC.

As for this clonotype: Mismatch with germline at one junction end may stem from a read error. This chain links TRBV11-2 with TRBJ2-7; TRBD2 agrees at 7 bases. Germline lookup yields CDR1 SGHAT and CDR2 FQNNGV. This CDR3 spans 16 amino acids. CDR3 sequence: CASSLDWTRGSYEQYF. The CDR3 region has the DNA TGTGCCAGCAGCTTGGACTGGACTAGAGGGAGCTACGAGCAATACTTC.

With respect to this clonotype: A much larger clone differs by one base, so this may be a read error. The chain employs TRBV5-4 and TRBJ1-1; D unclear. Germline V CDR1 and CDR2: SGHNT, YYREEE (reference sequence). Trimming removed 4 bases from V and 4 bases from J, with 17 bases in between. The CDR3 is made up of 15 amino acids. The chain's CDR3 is CASSMELGRSTEAFF. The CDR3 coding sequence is TGTGCCAGCAGCATGGAACTGGGGAGGAGCACTGAAGCTTTCTTT.

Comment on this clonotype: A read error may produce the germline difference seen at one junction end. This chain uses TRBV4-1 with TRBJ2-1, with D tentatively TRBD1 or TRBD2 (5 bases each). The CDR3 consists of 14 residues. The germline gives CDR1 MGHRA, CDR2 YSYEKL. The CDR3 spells CASSHLTRDDEQSF. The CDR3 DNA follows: TGCGCCAGCAGCCATCTTACCCGGGACGATGAGCAGTCCTTC.

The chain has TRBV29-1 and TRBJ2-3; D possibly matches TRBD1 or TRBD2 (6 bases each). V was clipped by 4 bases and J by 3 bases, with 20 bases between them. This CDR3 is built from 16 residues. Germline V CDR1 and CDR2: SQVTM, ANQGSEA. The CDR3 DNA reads TGCAGCGTTGGAGGGGGGTTGGACACCGGTACAGATACGCAGTATTTT. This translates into CSVGGGLDTGTDTQYF.

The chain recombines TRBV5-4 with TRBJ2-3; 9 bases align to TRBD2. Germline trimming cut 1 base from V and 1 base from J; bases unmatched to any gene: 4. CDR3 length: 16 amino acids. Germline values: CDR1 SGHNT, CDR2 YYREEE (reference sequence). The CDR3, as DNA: TGTGCCAGCAGCTTGATCGCGGGAGGGGGCACAGATACGCAGTATTTT. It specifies CASSLIAGGGTDTQYF.

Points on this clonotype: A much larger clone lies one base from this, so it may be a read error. CDR3 protein: CASSLLDRGHETLYF. The CDR3 DNA reads as TGTGCCAGCAGCTTATTGGACAGGGGGCACGAGACCCTGTACTTC. This chain connects TRBV11-1 to TRBJ2-5; 11 nucleotides agree with TRBD1. CDR1 SGHAT and CDR2 FQDESV come from the germline V gene (reference sequence). The CDR3 runs to 15 residues.

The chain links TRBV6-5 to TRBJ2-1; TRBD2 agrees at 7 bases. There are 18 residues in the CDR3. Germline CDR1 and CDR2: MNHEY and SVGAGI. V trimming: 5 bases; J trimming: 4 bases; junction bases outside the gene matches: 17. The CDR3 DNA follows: TGTGCCAGCAGTCCCGGACGGGGAGAGACTAGCATATACAATGAGCAGTTCTTC. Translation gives CASSPGRGETSIYNEQFF.

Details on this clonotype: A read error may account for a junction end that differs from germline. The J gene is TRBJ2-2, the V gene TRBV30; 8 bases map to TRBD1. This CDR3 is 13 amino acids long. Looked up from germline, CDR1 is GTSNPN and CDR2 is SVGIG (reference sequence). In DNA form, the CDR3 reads TGTGCCTCGAGTGAACAGGGGGCCGGGGAGCTGTTTTTT. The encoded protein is CASSEQGAGELFF. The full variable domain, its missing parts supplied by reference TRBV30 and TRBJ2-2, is SQTIHQWPATLVQPVGSPLSLECTVEGTSNPNLYWYRQAAGRGLQLLFYSVGIGQISSEVPQNLSASRPQDRQFILSSKKLLLSDSGFYLCASSEQGAGELFFGEGSRLTVL.

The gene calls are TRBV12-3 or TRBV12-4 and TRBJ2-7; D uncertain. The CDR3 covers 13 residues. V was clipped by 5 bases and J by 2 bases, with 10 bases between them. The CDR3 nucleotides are TGTGCCAGCAGTGAACAGAGTCCCTACGAGCAGTACTTC. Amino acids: CASSEQSPYEQYF.

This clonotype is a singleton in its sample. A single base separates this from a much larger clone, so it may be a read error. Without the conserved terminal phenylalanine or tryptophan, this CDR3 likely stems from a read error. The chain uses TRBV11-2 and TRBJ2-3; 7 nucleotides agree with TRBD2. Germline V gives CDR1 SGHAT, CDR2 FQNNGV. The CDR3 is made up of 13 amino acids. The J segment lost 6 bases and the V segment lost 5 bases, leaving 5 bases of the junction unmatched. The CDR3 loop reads CASSLQLADTQYL. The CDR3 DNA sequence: TGTGCCAGCAGCCTACAACTAGCGGATACGCAGTATTTG.

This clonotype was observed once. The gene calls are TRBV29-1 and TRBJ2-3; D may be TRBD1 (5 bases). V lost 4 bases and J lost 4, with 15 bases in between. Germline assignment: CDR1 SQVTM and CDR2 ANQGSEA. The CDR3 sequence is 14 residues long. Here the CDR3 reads CSVVGDSSADTQYF. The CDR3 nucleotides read TGCAGCGTTGTAGGGGATAGTTCTGCAGATACGCAGTATTTT.

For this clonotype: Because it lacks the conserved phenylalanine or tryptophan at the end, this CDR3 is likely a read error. Here the CDR3 reads CASSGGSGTGELFY. The CDR3 bases are TGTGCCAGCAGTGGCGGGAGTGGGACCGGGGAGCTGTTTTAT. The rearrangement links TRBV6-6 to TRBJ2-2; 7 bases agree with TRBD2. The CDR3 runs to 14 residues. Losses at the gene ends were 5 bases for V and 5 bases for J; bases not matched to a gene: 5. Looked up from germline, CDR1 is MNHNY and CDR2 is SVGAGI (reference sequence).

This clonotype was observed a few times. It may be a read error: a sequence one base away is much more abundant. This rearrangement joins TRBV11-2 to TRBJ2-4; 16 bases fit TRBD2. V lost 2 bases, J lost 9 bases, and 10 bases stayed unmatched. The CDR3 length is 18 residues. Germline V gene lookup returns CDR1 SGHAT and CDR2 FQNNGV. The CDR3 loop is CASSLTGLAGGPSSIQYF. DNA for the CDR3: TGTGCCAGCAGCTTAACGGGACTAGCGGGAGGGCCCTCGAGCATTCAGTACTTC.